This note documents a single T cell receptor beta chain sequence. The antigen is not known. At one end the junction does not follow the germline gene, possibly because of a read error. The sample belongs to a study of T-cell reconstitution after alpha-beta-depleted transplantation in children. Study conclusions and caveats: T cells produced anew were the main source of T-cell counts and diversity one year after transplant. The origin of alpha-beta T cells about two months after transplant was reportedly several hundred expanded graft clones. From surviving recipient T cells and thymic progenitors came the high day-60 TCRbeta diversity observed in some patients.

Unique molecular identifiers were incorporated when the TCRbeta library was constructed. TCRdb used MiXCR to reprocess the PCR reads, holding one entry per CDR3 protein. The data contain about 500,000 distinct CDR3 sequences, around 10% of them singletons. The clonotype originates from a female patient between 2 and 15 years old who had a stem cell transplant for aplastic anemia, so the T cells may come from the graft donor. This sample comprised PBMCs, mostly from graft donor cells, obtained 180 days after TCRalphabeta/CD19-depleted stem cell transplant.

The CDR3 region has the DNA TGCAGTGCTAGAGAACTTGGCTGGAGCTCCTACGAGCGGTACTTC. Translated: CSARELGWSSYERYF. The V and J genes are TRBV20-1 and TRBJ2-7; D remains ambiguous. CDR3 length equals 15 residues. Germline assignment: CDR1 DFQATT and CDR2 SNEGSKA (reference sequence).